These 25 T cell receptor beta chains were sequenced from one sample in a study of cytomegalovirus exposure and HLA in healthy donors. Vbeta (60) and Jbeta (13) primers were used in the PCR. Here immunoSEQ multiplex PCR was the method, and the copy in TCRdb shows in-frame clones only, minus some. This sample carries under 130,000 clones, roughly three quarters of them seen once, and the ten largest clones take under 13%. The sample consisted of PBMCs. The source is a man aged 35-49 years in good health and CMV-seropositive.

This clone turned up a few times. V and J are TRBV19 and TRBJ2-7; D possibly corresponds to TRBD1 (6 bases). The CDR3 is made up of 13 amino acids. V lost 6 bases and J 6 bases, leaving 15 bases between the germline ends. CDR1 and CDR2 (germline): LNHDA, SQIVND (reference sequence). The CDR3 nucleotides read TGTGCCAGTAGCACAGGGATGAGAGGCGAGCAGTACTTC. The encoded protein is CASSTGMRGEQYF.

This clone appeared a single time. This chain connects TRBV6-1 to TRBJ1-4; TRBD1 matches 9 bases. The CDR3 is 15 amino acids. Germline V CDR1 and CDR2: MNHNS, SASEGT. The V segment lost 4 bases and the J segment 8 bases; nucleotides outside the gene matches: 8. The CDR3 sequence: CASSGPQGAGEKLFF. In DNA, the CDR3 is TGTGCCAGCAGTGGCCCACAGGGGGCGGGAGAAAAACTGTTTTTT.

J is TRBJ1-2 and V is TRBV7-3; D gene ambiguous. V dropped 0 bases and J dropped 7 bases, with 15 bases sitting between them. This CDR3 is 15 amino acids long. Per germline, CDR1 SGHTA and CDR2 FQGTGA. In nucleotides, the CDR3 is TGTGCCAGCAGCTTAACCCCTGGAGCGCTCGGTGGCTACACCTTC. Translation: CASSLTPGALGGYTF.

The chain is built from TRBV20-1 and TRBJ2-7; weak D call: TRBD1 (6 bases). Germline CDR1 is DFQATT and CDR2 is SNEGSKA (reference sequence). There are 11 residues in the CDR3. Here the CDR3 reads CSAKGLAGDPV. In DNA, the CDR3 is TGCAGTGCAAAAGGGCTAGCAGGGGACCCAGTC.

In the case of this clone: At the DNA level, this CDR3 is encoded by other sequences in the same sample as well. V and J are TRBV29-1 and TRBJ1-2, with D possibly being TRBD1 (6 bases). CDR1 is SQVTM and CDR2 is ANQGSEA in the germline V gene. V lost 3 bases and J 3 bases, leaving 17 bases between the germline ends. The CDR3 covers 15 residues. CDR3 nucleotides: TGCAGCGTTGACCTCGGGCAGGGGATATACTATGGCTACACCTTC. As protein: CSVDLGQGIYYGYTF.

The sample holds a few counts of this clone. The genes are TRBV5-1 and TRBJ1-5; D uncertain. With 0 bases removed from V and 10 bases from J, the gap between germline ends came to 8 bases. The V gene's germline CDR1 is SGHRS and CDR2 YFSETQ. This CDR3 region has 12 residues. In DNA form, the CDR3 reads TGCGCCAGCAGCTTGGATTCGGGACCCCAGCATTTT. Its translation: CASSLDSGPQHF. The variable domain in full, completed from reference TRBV5-1 and TRBJ1-5, reads KAGVTQTPRYLIKTRGQQVTLSCSPISGHRSVSWYQQTPGQGLQFLFEYFSETQRNKGNFPGRFSGRQFSNSRSEMNVSTLELGDSALYLCASSLDSGPQHFGDGTRLSIL.

A few counts support this clone. This chain uses TRBV2 with TRBJ1-1, with 9 bases lining up with TRBD1. V lost 6 bases, J lost 4 bases, and 6 bases stayed unmatched. The CDR3 runs to 14 residues. Germline V CDR1 and CDR2: SNHLY, FYNNEI. In DNA form, the CDR3 reads TGTGCCAGCAGGACGACAGGGGGGAGCACTGAAGCTTTCTTT. Translation gives CASRTTGGSTEAFF.

The chain joins TRBV18 to TRBJ1-1; tentative D call: TRBD1 (5 bases). Trimming left V 3 bases short and J 11 bases short, with 16 bases between. This CDR3 has 13 amino acids. Germline CDR1 is KGHSH and CDR2 is LQKENI. Written as DNA, the CDR3 is TGTGCCAGCTCACCGGACATTCAACGATGGGCTTTCTTT. As protein: CASSPDIQRWAFF.

This rearrangement joins TRBV19 to TRBJ1-2; no clear D gene. Germline assignment: CDR1 LNHDA and CDR2 SQIVND (reference sequence). The CDR3 has 16 residues. The V and J ends lost 0 bases and 5 bases respectively, with 16 bases between them. The CDR3 DNA reads as TGTGCCAGTAGTATAGATGAGGGTGCGGGTGATTATGGCTACACCTTC. It translates to CASSIDEGAGDYGYTF. The variable domain in full, with the rest retrieved from reference TRBV19 and TRBJ1-2, is DGGITQSPKYLFRKEGQNVTLSCEQNLNHDAMYWYRQDPGQGLRLIYYSQIVNDFQKGDIAEGYSVSREKKESFPLTVTSAQKNPTAFYLCASSIDEGAGDYGYTFGSGTRLTVV.

The J gene is TRBJ2-3, the V gene TRBV30; TRBD2 matches at 8 bases. The CDR3 is 11 residues long. Germline assignment: CDR1 GTSNPN and CDR2 SVGIG (reference sequence). The CDR3 spells CSGGRTDTQYF. The CDR3 DNA sequence: TGTTCGGGAGGGCGCACAGATACGCAGTATTTT.

This clone was found once. The V and J genes are TRBV7-9 and TRBJ2-5, with TRBD2 matching over 7 bases. CDR1 is SEHNR and CDR2 is FQNEAQ in the germline V gene (reference sequence). V was clipped by 1 base and J by 1 base; unmatched bases: 3. There are 15 residues in the CDR3. CDR3 coding DNA: TGTGCCAGCAGCTTAGTTCCTAGCGGCCAAGAGACCCAGTACTTC. Protein: CASSLVPSGQETQYF.

The genes are TRBV7-3 and TRBJ2-5, with D unclear. Trimming removed 1 base from V and 2 bases from J, with 5 bases in between. CDR3 length equals 13 residues. The germline V gene has CDR1 SGHTA and CDR2 FQGTGA. CDR3 protein: CASSLSTQETQYF. The CDR3, as DNA: TGTGCCAGCAGCTTAAGCACACAAGAGACCCAGTACTTC.

This chain joins TRBV19 and TRBJ1-2, with TRBD1 as a possible D gene (5 bases). This CDR3 has 15 residues. Trimming removed 3 bases from V and 3 bases from J, with 14 bases in between. Germline CDR1 and CDR2: LNHDA and SQIVND (reference sequence). The CDR3 bases are TGTGCCAGTAGTATTAGGCCCGGACAAGACTATGGCTACACCTTC. Protein: CASSIRPGQDYGYTF.

The J gene is TRBJ2-7, the V gene TRBV6-5, with 9 bases that match TRBD2. Per the germline V gene, CDR1 is MNHEY and CDR2 is SVGAGI. CDR3 length: 15 residues. The V and J ends lost 2 bases and 2 bases, in that order; junction bases with no gene match: 4. The CDR3 reads CASSYGLAGTYEQYF. The CDR3 DNA is TGTGCCAGCAGTTACGGGCTAGCGGGGACCTACGAGCAGTACTTC.

This clone was found a few times. V and J are TRBV7-2 and TRBJ2-3; 11 bases are a match to TRBD2. The germline V gene encodes CDR1 SGHTA and CDR2 FQGNSA. The V gene end was trimmed by 5 bases and the J gene end by 3 bases; junction bases not matched to a gene: 7. The CDR3 loop spans 16 amino acids. The CDR3 DNA is TGTGCCAGCAGCCAACTAGCGGGAGTCAGGACAGATACGCAGTATTTT. It translates to CASSQLAGVRTDTQYF.

This clone has more than one count but fewer than ten. This chain links TRBV5-1 with TRBJ2-3, with TRBD1 matching over 9 bases. Unmatched junction bases numbered 8, after V lost 5 bases and J lost 4 bases. Per germline, CDR1 SGHRS and CDR2 YFSETQ. There are 15 residues in the CDR3. DNA of the CDR3: TGCGCCAGCAGACCAACCGGGACAGGGTCAGATACGCAGTATTTT. This translates into CASRPTGTGSDTQYF.

This sequence joins TRBV19 and TRBJ2-2, with a possible D match to TRBD1 (6 bases). Germline V gene sequence: CDR1 LNHDA, CDR2 SQIVND (reference sequence). Trimming took off 3 bases at V and 4 bases at J, with 9 bases between the two ends. This CDR3 comprises 14 residues. CDR3 sequence (DNA): TGTGCCAGTAGTATCGACAGGTCCACCGGGGAGCTGTTTTTT. It yields the protein CASSIDRSTGELFF. Variable domain in full (rest from reference TRBV19 and TRBJ2-2): DGGITQSPKYLFRKEGQNVTLSCEQNLNHDAMYWYRQDPGQGLRLIYYSQIVNDFQKGDIAEGYSVSREKKESFPLTVTSAQKNPTAFYLCASSIDRSTGELFFGEGSRLTVL.

The genes are TRBV16 and TRBJ2-1; D uncertain. CDR1 is KGHSY and CDR2 is FQNENV in the germline V gene. This CDR3 is built from 13 residues. V dropped 5 bases and J dropped 6 bases, with 11 bases sitting between them. The CDR3 protein is CASSAQAFNEQFF. The CDR3 DNA is TGTGCCAGCAGCGCCCAGGCCTTCAATGAGCAGTTCTTC.

J is TRBJ1-2 and V is TRBV6-5, with D unresolved. The CDR3 is 14 amino acids. Looked up from germline, CDR1 is MNHEY and CDR2 is SVGAGI. Trimming left V 9 bases short and J 4 bases short, with 18 bases between. For the CDR3, the DNA is TGTGCCAGTACGGCCGTTGGAGGGAGCTATGGCTACACCTTC. Residues: CASTAVGGSYGYTF.

The chain couples TRBV28 to TRBJ1-5, with D possibly being TRBD1 (5 bases). V gave up 6 bases and J gave up 5 bases, with 14 bases separating them. Germline V CDR1 and CDR2: MDHEN, SYDVKM. The CDR3 covers 14 residues. The CDR3 region is CASRPGYDYQPQHF. The DNA of the CDR3 is TGTGCCAGCAGACCAGGGTACGACTATCAGCCCCAGCATTTT.

This sequence joins TRBV27 and TRBJ1-4, with 8 bases lining up with TRBD1. V lost 2 bases to trimming and J lost 3 bases; unmatched junction nucleotides: 5. Per germline, CDR1 MNHEY and CDR2 SMNVEV (reference sequence). The length of the CDR3 is 16 residues. CDR3 DNA sequence: TGTGCCAGCAGTTTAGTACAGGGGGGCGCTAATGAAAAACTGTTTTTT. Amino acids: CASSLVQGGANEKLFF.

V gene TRBV9 combines with J gene TRBJ2-3, with D maybe TRBD2 (5 bases). Germline V gene sequence: CDR1 SGDLS, CDR2 YYNGEE. With 3 bases removed from V and 1 base from J, the gap between germline ends came to 18 bases. This CDR3 comprises 17 residues. CDR3 region: CASSAPGEGVRTDTQYF. DNA of the CDR3: TGTGCCAGCAGCGCCCCAGGTGAGGGAGTGCGCACAGATACGCAGTATTTT.

V and J are TRBV30 and TRBJ1-4; D perhaps matches TRBD1 (5 bases). The germline V and J ends were trimmed by 0 bases and 10 bases, with 12 bases remaining between them. Germline assignment: CDR1 GTSNPN and CDR2 SVGIG (reference sequence). The CDR3 has 13 amino acids. CDR3 coding DNA: TGTGCCTGGAGTGTACAGGAGGGCGGAAAACTGTTTTTT. It is translated as CAWSVQEGGKLFF.

The CDR3 DNA sequence: TGTGCCAGCAGTTACTTACTAGCGGGGTACACCGGGGAGCTGTTTTTT. Protein product: CASSYLLAGYTGELFF. The chain links TRBV6-5 to TRBJ2-2, with 10 nucleotides matching TRBD2. V was pared by 1 base and J by 3 bases, with 2 bases of the junction left unmatched. This CDR3 has 16 amino acids. CDR1 and CDR2 (germline): MNHEY, SVGAGI.

V and J are TRBV9 and TRBJ1-3, with TRBD1 matching 8 bases. The V segment lost 2 bases and the J segment 0 bases; nucleotides outside the gene matches: 7. Per the germline V gene, CDR1 is SGDLS and CDR2 is YYNGEE. The CDR3 extends over 17 amino acids. This CDR3 reads CASSVEGQALSGNTIYF. The CDR3 region has the DNA TGTGCCAGCAGCGTTGAGGGACAGGCGCTCTCTGGAAACACCATATATTTT.